Sequencing of this T cell receptor (beta chain) was carried out in a study of blood T cells in healthy people across ages. For the second PCR, which ran for roughly 6 to 11 cycles, a sample-barcoded 5' primer and a J-beta primer mix were used. TCRdb reprocessed the 5' RACE reads with MiXCR, giving one entry per CDR3 protein. The sample has about 900,000 distinct CDR3 sequences, 62% seen once; the top ten hold 28%. This receptor was taken from a man aged 25 to 45 in good health. The sequenced sample was blood.

The DNA for the CDR3 is TGTGCCAGCAGGGATAGACAGTTAATGAACACTGAAGCTTTCTTT. Translated, it gives CASRDRQLMNTEAFF. This rearrangement joins TRBV6-5 to TRBJ1-1, with a tentative D call TRBD1 (5 bases). Germline V CDR1 and CDR2: MNHEY, SVGAGI. The CDR3 consists of 15 residues. V lost 6 bases and J lost 0, with 14 bases in between.